This T cell receptor (beta chain) was recorded in a study of OX40 agonist ivuxolimab in advanced cancers. Study details: Ivuxolimab is a fully human IgG2 antibody that activates OX40 (CD134). Study conclusions and caveats: The study found that CD8+ T cells averaged more expanded clones than CD4+.

Clones were read by immunoSEQ multiplex PCR, and TCRdb kept only the in-frame ones, dropping some. The sample gives more than 55,000 clones, 75% to 85% of which show up once; under 13% is in the top ten. As regards this clone: Its matching antigen is unknown.

The source material was CD4+ or CD8+ T cells sorted from blood, sampled in a trial of the OX40 agonist ivuxolimab. This TCR was sampled from an adult with an advanced solid tumor such as melanoma, head and neck, liver or kidney cancer.

The CDR3 here is CASSRLAEYNEQFF. The CDR3 DNA sequence: TGTGCCAGCAGTAGACTAGCGGAGTACAATGAGCAGTTCTTC. V usage is TRBV7-9 and J usage is TRBJ2-1, with 9 bases fitting TRBD2. The CDR3 runs to 14 residues. V gave up 6 bases and J gave up 4 bases; unmatched junction bases: 4. CDR1 SEHNR and CDR2 FQNEAQ come from the germline V gene (reference sequence).